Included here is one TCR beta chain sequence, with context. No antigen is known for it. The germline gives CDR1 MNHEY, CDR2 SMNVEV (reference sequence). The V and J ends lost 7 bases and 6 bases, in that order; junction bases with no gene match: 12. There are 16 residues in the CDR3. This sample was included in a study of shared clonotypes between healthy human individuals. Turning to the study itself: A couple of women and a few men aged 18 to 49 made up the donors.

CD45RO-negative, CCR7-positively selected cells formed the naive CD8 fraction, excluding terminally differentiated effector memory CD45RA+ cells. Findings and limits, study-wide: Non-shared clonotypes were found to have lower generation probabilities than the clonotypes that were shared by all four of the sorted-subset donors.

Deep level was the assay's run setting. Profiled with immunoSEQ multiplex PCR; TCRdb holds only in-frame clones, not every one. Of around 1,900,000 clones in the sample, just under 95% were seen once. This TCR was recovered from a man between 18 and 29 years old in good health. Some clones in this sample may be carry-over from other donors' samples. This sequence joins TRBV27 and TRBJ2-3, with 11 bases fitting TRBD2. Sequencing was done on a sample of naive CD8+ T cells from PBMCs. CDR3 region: CASNPFTSGSTDTQYF. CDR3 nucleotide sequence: TGTGCCAGCAACCCGTTCACTAGCGGGAGTACTGATACGCAGTATTTT.